Below, one TCR beta chain is given with its context. Its antigen remains unknown. The data are from a study of CD8+ T cells in alopecia areata. In the study overall: Twice a day, 5 to 10 mg of oral tofacitinib was administered to treated patients.

Study-wide points: Significant decreases in scalp clonality and expanded CD8+ clones followed tofacitinib treatment.

This sample's treatment: oral pan-JAK inhibitor, 5-10 mg twice daily. The authors extracted RNA and reverse transcribed it into cDNA as the sequencing template. This table comes from immunoSEQ multiplex PCR, and its TCRdb copy is limited to in-frame clones, with some not included. The sample has about 120,000 clones; more than 40% are singletons. This TCR came from a human donor with alopecia areata. Sequenced here: CD4+ T cells sorted from blood, sampled at week 4, from a patient treated with tofacitinib.

In DNA form, the CDR3 reads TGTGCCAGCAACCTCGCGCACAGAAACATTCAGTACTTC. The encoded protein is CASNLAHRNIQYF. V usage is TRBV5-6 and J usage is TRBJ2-4; D is ambiguous. The CDR3 is 13 amino acids. V was clipped by 6 bases and J by 6 bases, with 13 bases between them. Germline V CDR1 and CDR2: SGHDT, YYEEEE.